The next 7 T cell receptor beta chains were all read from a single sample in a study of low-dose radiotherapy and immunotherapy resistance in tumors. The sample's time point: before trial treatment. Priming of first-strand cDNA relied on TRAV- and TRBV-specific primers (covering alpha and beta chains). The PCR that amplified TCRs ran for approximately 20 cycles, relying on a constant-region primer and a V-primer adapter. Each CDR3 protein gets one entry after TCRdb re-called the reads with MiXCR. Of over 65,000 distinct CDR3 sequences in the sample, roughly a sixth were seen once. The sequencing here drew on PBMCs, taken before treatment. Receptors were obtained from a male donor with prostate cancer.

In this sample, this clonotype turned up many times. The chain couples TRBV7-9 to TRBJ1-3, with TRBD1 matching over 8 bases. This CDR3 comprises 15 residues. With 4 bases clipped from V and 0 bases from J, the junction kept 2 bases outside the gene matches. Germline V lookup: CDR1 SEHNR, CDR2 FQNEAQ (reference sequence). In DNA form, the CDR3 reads TGTGCCAGCAGCTACACAGGGGGCTCTGGAAACACCATATATTTT. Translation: CASSYTGGSGNTIYF. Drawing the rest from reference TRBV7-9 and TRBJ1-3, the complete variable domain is DTGVSQNPRHKITKRGQNVTFRCDPISEHNRLYWYRQTLGQGPEFLTYFQNEAQLEKSRLLSDRFSAERPKGSFSTLEIQRTEQGDSAMYLCASSYTGGSGNTIYFGEGSWLTVV.

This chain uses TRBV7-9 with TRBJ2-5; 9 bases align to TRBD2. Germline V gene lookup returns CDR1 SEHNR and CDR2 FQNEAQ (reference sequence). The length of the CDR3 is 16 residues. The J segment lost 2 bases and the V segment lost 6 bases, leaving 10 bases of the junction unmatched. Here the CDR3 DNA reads TGTGCCAGCAGTTCCCAGACTAGCGGAACGCAAGAGACCCAGTACTTC. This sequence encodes CASSSQTSGTQETQYF.

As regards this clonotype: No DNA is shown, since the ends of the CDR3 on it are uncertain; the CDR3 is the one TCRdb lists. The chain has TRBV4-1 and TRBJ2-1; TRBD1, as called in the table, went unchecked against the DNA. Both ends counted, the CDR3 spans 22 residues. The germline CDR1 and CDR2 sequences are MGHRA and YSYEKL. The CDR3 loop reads CASSQALSGANVLTFGADEQFF.

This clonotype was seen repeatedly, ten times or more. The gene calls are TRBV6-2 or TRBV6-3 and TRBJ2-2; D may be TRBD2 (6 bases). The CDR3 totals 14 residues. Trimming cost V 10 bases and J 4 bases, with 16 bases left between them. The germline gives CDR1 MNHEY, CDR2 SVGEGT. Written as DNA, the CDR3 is TGTGCCACCTCAGAGGTGGGGGGCACCGGGGAGCTGTTTTTT. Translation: CATSEVGGTGELFF.

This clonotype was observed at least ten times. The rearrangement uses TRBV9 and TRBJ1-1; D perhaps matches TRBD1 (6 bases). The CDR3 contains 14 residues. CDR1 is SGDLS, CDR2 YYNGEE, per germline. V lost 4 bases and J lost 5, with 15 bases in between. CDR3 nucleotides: TGTGCCAGCAGCCCACCGGGACATCGGACTGAAGCTTTCTTT. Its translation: CASSPPGHRTEAFF. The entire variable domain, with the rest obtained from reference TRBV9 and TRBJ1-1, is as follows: DSGVTQTPKHLITATGQRVTLRCSPRSGDLSVYWYQQSLDQGLQFLIQYYNGEERAKGNILERFSAQQFPDLHSELNLSSLELGDSALYFCASSPPGHRTEAFFGQGTRLTVV.

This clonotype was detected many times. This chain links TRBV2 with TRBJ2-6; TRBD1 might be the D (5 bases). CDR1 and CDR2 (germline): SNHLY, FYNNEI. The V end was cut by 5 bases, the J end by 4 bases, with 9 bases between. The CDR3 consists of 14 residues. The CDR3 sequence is CASSPRVGANVLTF. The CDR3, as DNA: TGTGCCAGCAGTCCCAGGGTCGGGGCCAACGTCCTGACTTTC.

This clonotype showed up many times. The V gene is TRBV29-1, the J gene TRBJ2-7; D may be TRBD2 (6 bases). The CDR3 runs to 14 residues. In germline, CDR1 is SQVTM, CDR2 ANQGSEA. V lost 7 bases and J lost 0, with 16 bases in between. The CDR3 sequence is CSASSGVGSYEQYF. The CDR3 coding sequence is TGCAGCGCCTCCTCGGGGGTCGGCTCCTACGAGCAGTACTTC.